These T cell receptor beta chains were read from a single sample in a study of cytomegalovirus exposure and HLA in healthy donors. The protocol was immunoSEQ multiplex PCR, while the TCRdb copy is restricted to in-frame clones and leaves out a portion. This sample has roughly 150,000 clones, with 65% to 80% found just once. Material: PBMCs. These receptors were taken from a middle-aged man in good health and CMV-seronegative. Each CDR3 is given with its conserved first and last residue. The D gene is left open where the match is weak. Clone size, where shown, is once, few, many, or a class for clones that have expanded.

clone size: NA; V gene: TRBV5-1; CDR3 length: 15; J gene: TRBJ2-2; D gene: NA; CDR3 protein: CASSLVALNTGELFF; CDR3 DNA: TGCGCCAGCAGCTTGGTCGCCCTAAACACCGGGGAGCTGTTTTTT
clone size: NA; V gene: TRBV30; CDR3 length: 13; J gene: TRBJ1-2; D gene: TRBD1; CDR3 protein: CAWSGQGMYGYTF; CDR3 DNA: TGTGCCTGGAGTGGACAGGGAATGTATGGCTACACCTTC
clone size: NA; V gene: TRBV5-1; CDR3 length: 12; J gene: TRBJ1-1; D gene: NA; CDR3 protein: CASSFEGTEAFF; CDR3 DNA: TGCGCCAGCAGCTTTGAGGGTACTGAAGCTTTCTTT
clone size: NA; V gene: TRBV9; CDR3 length: 12; J gene: TRBJ2-5; D gene: NA; CDR3 protein: CASLRQQETQYF; CDR3 DNA: TGTGCCAGCTTAAGACAGCAAGAGACCCAGTACTTC
clone size: NA; V gene: TRBV5-1; CDR3 length: 14; J gene: TRBJ1-4; D gene: NA; CDR3 protein: CASSLAGGNEKLFF; CDR3 DNA: TGCGCCAGCAGCTTGGCGGGGGGTAATGAAAAACTGTTTTTT
clone size: NA; V gene: TRBV28; CDR3 length: 15; J gene: TRBJ1-2; D gene: NA; CDR3 protein: CASSLPQTGNYGYTF; CDR3 DNA: TGTGCCAGCAGTTTGCCCCAGACGGGTAACTATGGCTACACCTTC
clone size: NA; V gene: TRBV7-8; CDR3 length: 15; J gene: TRBJ2-7; D gene: NA; CDR3 protein: CASSSLNRDLYEQYF; CDR3 DNA: TGTGCCAGCAGCTCGTTGAACAGGGACCTCTACGAGCAGTACTTC
clone size: NA; V gene: TRBV19; CDR3 length: 15; J gene: TRBJ2-3; D gene: NA; CDR3 protein: CASRIQGLGTDTQYF; CDR3 DNA: TGTGCCAGTAGGATACAGGGTCTCGGCACAGATACGCAGTATTTT
clone size: NA; V gene: TRBV4-1; CDR3 length: 17; J gene: TRBJ2-1; D gene: NA; CDR3 protein: CASAYTQRLGSYNEQFF; CDR3 DNA: TGCGCCAGCGCGTATACACAGCGGTTGGGCTCCTACAATGAGCAGTTCTTC
clone size: NA; V gene: TRBV9; CDR3 length: 14; J gene: TRBJ1-2; D gene: NA; CDR3 protein: CASRVEAGVGGYTF; CDR3 DNA: TGTGCCAGCAGAGTAGAGGCAGGGGTGGGGGGCTACACCTTC
clone size: NA; V gene: TRBV2; CDR3 length: 13; J gene: TRBJ1-4; D gene: NA; CDR3 protein: CASSGQPNEKLFF; CDR3 DNA: TGTGCCAGCAGTGGACAGCCTAATGAAAAACTGTTTTTT
clone size: NA; V gene: TRBV5-1; CDR3 length: 16; J gene: TRBJ2-5; D gene: TRBD2; CDR3 protein: CASSGAGGLIGETQYF; CDR3 DNA: TGCGCCAGCAGCGGGGCGGGGGGGCTGATCGGAGAGACCCAGTACTTC
clone size: NA; V gene: TRBV5-1; CDR3 length: 13; J gene: TRBJ2-7; D gene: TRBD1; CDR3 protein: CASSPDRTYEQYF; CDR3 DNA: TGCGCCAGCAGCCCGGACAGGACCTACGAGCAGTACTTC
clone size: NA; V gene: TRBV28; CDR3 length: 14; J gene: TRBJ1-1; D gene: TRBD1; CDR3 protein: CASSSQGGNTEAFF; CDR3 DNA: TGTGCCAGCAGTTCGCAGGGGGGAAACACTGAAGCTTTCTTT
clone size: NA; V gene: TRBV4-1; CDR3 length: 16; J gene: TRBJ2-1; D gene: TRBD2; CDR3 protein: CASSPGTSGSYNEQFF; CDR3 DNA: TGCGCCAGCAGCCCTGGGACTAGCGGGAGCTACAATGAGCAGTTCTTC
clone size: once; V gene: TRBV6-4; CDR3 length: 18; J gene: TRBJ2-6; D gene: TRBD1; CDR3 protein: CASSRQGALNSGANVLTF; CDR3 DNA: TGTGCCAGCAGCAGACAGGGGGCTTTGAACTCTGGGGCCAACGTCCTGACTTTC
clone size: NA; V gene: TRBV5-6; CDR3 length: 14; J gene: TRBJ2-7; D gene: NA; CDR3 protein: CASSLAAKGHEQYF; CDR3 DNA: TGTGCCAGCAGCTTGGCCGCAAAGGGGCACGAGCAGTACTTC
clone size: NA; V gene: TRBV6-1; CDR3 length: 15; J gene: TRBJ2-7; D gene: NA; CDR3 protein: CASMQGKGFATTQYF; CDR3 DNA: TGTGCCAGCATGCAGGGGAAAGGCTTCGCTACGACGCAGTACTTC
clone size: NA; V gene: TRBV19; CDR3 length: 14; J gene: TRBJ2-2; D gene: TRBD1; CDR3 protein: CASSWTGNTGELFF; CDR3 DNA: TGTGCCAGTAGTTGGACAGGGAACACCGGGGAGCTGTTTTTT
clone size: NA; V gene: TRBV7-2; CDR3 length: 14; J gene: TRBJ2-5; D gene: NA; CDR3 protein: CASSLSQGQETQYF; CDR3 DNA: TGTGCCAGCAGCTTATCCCAGGGACAAGAGACCCAGTACTTC
clone size: NA; V gene: TRBV6-1; CDR3 length: 20; J gene: TRBJ2-7; D gene: TRBD1; CDR3 protein: CASSGEYSGTVNPLSYEQYF; CDR3 DNA: TGTGCCAGCAGTGGGGAATATTCCGGGACAGTTAACCCCCTCTCCTACGAGCAGTACTTC
clone size: NA; V gene: TRBV5-1; CDR3 length: 15; J gene: TRBJ1-2; D gene: TRBD1; CDR3 protein: CASSAGDRDYYGYTF; CDR3 DNA: TGCGCCAGCAGCGCGGGGGACAGGGACTACTATGGCTACACCTTC
clone size: NA; V gene: TRBV29-1; CDR3 length: 10; J gene: TRBJ2-1; D gene: NA; CDR3 protein: CSVDDRKQFF; CDR3 DNA: TGCAGCGTTGATGACAGGAAGCAGTTCTTC
clone size: NA; V gene: TRBV28; CDR3 length: 13; J gene: TRBJ2-2; D gene: NA; CDR3 protein: CASWGQNTGELFF; CDR3 DNA: TGTGCCAGCTGGGGGCAGAACACCGGGGAGCTGTTTTTT
clone size: NA; V gene: TRBV29-1; CDR3 length: 15; J gene: TRBJ2-3; D gene: TRBD1; CDR3 protein: CSVAMGQGIPGAQYF; CDR3 DNA: TGCAGCGTTGCTATGGGACAGGGTATTCCGGGGGCGCAGTATTTT
clone size: NA; V gene: TRBV19; CDR3 length: 15; J gene: TRBJ2-7; D gene: TRBD2; CDR3 protein: CASSILAGDRGEQYF; CDR3 DNA: TGTGCCAGTAGTATTCTAGCGGGAGATCGGGGCGAGCAGTACTTC
clone size: once; V gene: TRBV5-6; CDR3 length: 13; J gene: TRBJ2-1; D gene: NA; CDR3 protein: CASRLGALNEQFF; CDR3 DNA: TGTGCCAGCAGATTGGGGGCCCTCAATGAGCAGTTCTTC
clone size: NA; V gene: TRBV27; CDR3 length: 16; J gene: TRBJ2-7; D gene: TRBD1; CDR3 protein: CASSRVGQGASYEQYF; CDR3 DNA: TGTGCCAGCAGTCGCGTGGGACAGGGGGCCTCCTACGAGCAGTACTTC
clone size: few; V gene: TRBV7-2; CDR3 length: 15; J gene: TRBJ2-1; D gene: TRBD2; CDR3 protein: CASSLPGLAYNEQFF; CDR3 DNA: TGTGCCAGCAGCTTACCGGGACTAGCGTACAATGAGCAGTTCTTC
clone size: NA; V gene: TRBV2; CDR3 length: 14; J gene: TRBJ1-5; D gene: NA; CDR3 protein: CASSEGRGNQPQHF; CDR3 DNA: TGTGCCAGCAGTGAAGGCAGGGGCAATCAGCCCCAGCATTTT
clone size: NA; V gene: TRBV7-7; CDR3 length: 15; J gene: TRBJ2-5; D gene: NA; CDR3 protein: CASSLAPGEGETQYF; CDR3 DNA: TGTGCCAGCAGCTTAGCGCCAGGGGAAGGAGAGACCCAGTACTTC
clone size: once; V gene: TRBV19; CDR3 length: 12; J gene: TRBJ2-1; D gene: NA; CDR3 protein: CASSMGHNEQFF; CDR3 DNA: TGTGCCAGTAGTATGGGGCACAATGAGCAGTTCTTC
clone size: NA; V gene: TRBV28; CDR3 length: 11; J gene: TRBJ1-1; D gene: NA; CDR3 protein: CASTLNTEAFF; CDR3 DNA: TGTGCCAGCACCTTAAACACTGAAGCTTTCTTT
clone size: NA; V gene: TRBV7-2; CDR3 length: 13; J gene: TRBJ2-1; D gene: NA; CDR3 protein: CASSLFQALEQFF; CDR3 DNA: TGTGCCAGCAGCTTATTTCAGGCCCTCGAGCAGTTCTTC